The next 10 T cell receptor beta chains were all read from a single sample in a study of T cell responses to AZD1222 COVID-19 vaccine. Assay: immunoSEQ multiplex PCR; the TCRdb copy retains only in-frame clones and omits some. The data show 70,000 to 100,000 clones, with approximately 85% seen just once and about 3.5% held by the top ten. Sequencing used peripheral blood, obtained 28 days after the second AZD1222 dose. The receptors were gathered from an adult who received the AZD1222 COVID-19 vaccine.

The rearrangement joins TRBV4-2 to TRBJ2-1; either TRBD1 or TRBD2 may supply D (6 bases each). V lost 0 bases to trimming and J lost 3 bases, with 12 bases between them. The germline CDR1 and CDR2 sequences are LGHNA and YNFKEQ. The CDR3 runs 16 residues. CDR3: CASSQDRRGIYNEQFF. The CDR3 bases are TGTGCCAGCAGCCAAGATAGGAGGGGGATCTACAATGAGCAGTTCTTC.

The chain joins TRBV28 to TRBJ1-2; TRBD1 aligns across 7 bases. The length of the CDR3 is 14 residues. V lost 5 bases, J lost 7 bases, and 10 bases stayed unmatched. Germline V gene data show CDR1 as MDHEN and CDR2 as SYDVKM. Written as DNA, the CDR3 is TGTGCCAGCAGTCCCCCCCGACAGGGAGGTGGCTACACCTTC. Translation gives CASSPPRQGGGYTF.

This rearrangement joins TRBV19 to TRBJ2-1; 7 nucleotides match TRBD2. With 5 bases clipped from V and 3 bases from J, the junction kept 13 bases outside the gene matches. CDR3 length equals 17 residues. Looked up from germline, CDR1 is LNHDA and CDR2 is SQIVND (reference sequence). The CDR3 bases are TGTGCCAGTAGTGCCCGTCGTGGGGGGGGTTTCTACAATGAGCAGTTCTTC. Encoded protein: CASSARRGGGFYNEQFF.

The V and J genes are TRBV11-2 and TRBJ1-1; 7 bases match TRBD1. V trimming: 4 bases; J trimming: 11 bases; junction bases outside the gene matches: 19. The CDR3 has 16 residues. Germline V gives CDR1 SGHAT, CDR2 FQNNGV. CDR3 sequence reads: CASSSGGTASLGGAFF. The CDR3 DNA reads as TGTGCCAGCAGCTCGGGCGGGACAGCCAGTCTGGGGGGGGCTTTCTTT.

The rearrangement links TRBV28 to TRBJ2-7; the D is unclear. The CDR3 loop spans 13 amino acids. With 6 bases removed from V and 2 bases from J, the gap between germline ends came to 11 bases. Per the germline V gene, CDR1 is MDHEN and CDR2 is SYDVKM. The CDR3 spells CASSRLSPYEQYF. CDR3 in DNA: TGTGCCAGCAGCCGCCTAAGTCCCTACGAGCAGTACTTC.

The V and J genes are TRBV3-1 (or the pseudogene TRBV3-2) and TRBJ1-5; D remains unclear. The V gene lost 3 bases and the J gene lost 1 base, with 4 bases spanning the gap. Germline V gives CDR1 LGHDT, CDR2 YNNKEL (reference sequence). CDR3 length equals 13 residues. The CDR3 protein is CASSHASNQPQHF. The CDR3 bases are TGTGCCAGCAGCCATGCCAGCAATCAGCCCCAGCATTTT.

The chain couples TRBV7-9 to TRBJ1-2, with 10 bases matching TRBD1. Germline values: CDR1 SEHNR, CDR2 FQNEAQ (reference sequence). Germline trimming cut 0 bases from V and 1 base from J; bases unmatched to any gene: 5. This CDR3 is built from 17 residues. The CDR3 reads CASSLAGQGPINYGYTF. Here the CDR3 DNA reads TGTGCCAGCAGCTTAGCGGGACAGGGGCCCATTAACTATGGCTACACCTTC.

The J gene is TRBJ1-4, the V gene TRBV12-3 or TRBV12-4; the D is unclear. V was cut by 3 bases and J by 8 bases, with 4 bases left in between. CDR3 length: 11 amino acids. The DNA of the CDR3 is TGTGCCAGCAGTTTCCGGGAAAAACTGTTTTTT. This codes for CASSFREKLFF.

The CDR3 loop reads CAWTRGIEAFF. The CDR3 nucleotides are TGTGCCTGGACACGGGGGATTGAAGCTTTCTTT. J is TRBJ1-1 and V is TRBV30, with a tentative D call TRBD1 (5 bases). CDR1 and CDR2 from the germline V gene are GTSNPN and SVGIG (reference sequence). The V end was cut by 4 bases, the J end by 7 bases, with 10 bases between. CDR3 size: 11 residues.

Here the CDR3 reads CASSQDTTDTYNEQFF. CDR3 nucleotides: TGTGCCAGCAGCCAAGATACAACGGATACCTACAATGAGCAGTTCTTC. This sequence joins TRBV3-1 (or the pseudogene TRBV3-2) and TRBJ2-1; D is undetermined. CDR3 length: 16 residues. In germline, CDR1 is LGHDT, CDR2 YNNKEL (reference sequence). Trimming cost V 0 bases and J 2 bases, with 11 bases left between them.